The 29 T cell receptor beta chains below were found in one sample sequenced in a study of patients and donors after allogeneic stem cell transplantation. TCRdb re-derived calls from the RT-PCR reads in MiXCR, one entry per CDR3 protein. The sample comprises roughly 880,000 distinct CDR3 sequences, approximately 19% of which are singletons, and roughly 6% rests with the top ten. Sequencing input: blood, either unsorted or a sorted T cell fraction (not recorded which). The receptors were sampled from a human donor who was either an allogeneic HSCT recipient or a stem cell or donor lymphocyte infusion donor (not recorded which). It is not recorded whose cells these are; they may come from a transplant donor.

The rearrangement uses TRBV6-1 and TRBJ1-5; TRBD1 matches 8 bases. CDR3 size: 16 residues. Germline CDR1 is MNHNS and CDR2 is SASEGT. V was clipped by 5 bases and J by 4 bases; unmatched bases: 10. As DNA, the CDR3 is TGTGCCAGCAGTCTACCCGGACAGGGAAGGAATCAGCCCCAGCATTTT. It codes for CASSLPGQGRNQPQHF.

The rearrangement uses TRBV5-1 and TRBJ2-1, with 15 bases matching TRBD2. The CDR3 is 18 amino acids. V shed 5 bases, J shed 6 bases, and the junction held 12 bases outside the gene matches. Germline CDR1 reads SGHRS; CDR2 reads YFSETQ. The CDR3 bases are TGCGCCAGCAGATCTGACGGACTAGCGGGGGGGCGGTCCAATGAGCAGTTCTTC. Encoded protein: CASRSDGLAGGRSNEQFF.

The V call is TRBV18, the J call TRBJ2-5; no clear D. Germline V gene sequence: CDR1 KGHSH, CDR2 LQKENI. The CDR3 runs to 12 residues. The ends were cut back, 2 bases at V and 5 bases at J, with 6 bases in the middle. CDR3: CASSPMSETQYF. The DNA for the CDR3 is TGTGCCAGCTCACCAATGTCGGAGACCCAGTACTTC. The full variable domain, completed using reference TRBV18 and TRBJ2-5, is NAGVMQNPRHLVRRRGQEARLRCSPMKGHSHVYWYRQLPEEGLKFMVYLQKENIIDESGMPKERFSAEFPKEGPSILRIQQVVRGDSAAYFCASSPMSETQYFGPGTRLLVL.

CDR3 residues: CASSFTRDQETQYF. The CDR3 DNA follows: TGTGCCAGCAGTTTTACGAGGGACCAAGAGACCCAGTACTTC. The chain joins TRBV27 to TRBJ2-5; a possible D gene is TRBD2 (5 bases). The CDR3 extends over 14 amino acids. V gave up 3 bases and J gave up 0 bases, with 8 bases separating them. From germline, CDR1 is MNHEY and CDR2 SMNVEV (reference sequence).

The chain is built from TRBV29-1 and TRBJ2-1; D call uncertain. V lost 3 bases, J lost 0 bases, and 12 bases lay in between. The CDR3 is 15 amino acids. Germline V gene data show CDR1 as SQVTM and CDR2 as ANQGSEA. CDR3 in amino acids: CSVDAILNSYNEQFF. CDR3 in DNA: TGCAGCGTTGATGCTATCCTTAACTCCTACAATGAGCAGTTCTTC.

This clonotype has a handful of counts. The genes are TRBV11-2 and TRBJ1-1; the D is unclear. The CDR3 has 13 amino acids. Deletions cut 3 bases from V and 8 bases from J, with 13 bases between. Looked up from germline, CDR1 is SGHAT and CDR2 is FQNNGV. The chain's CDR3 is CASSFLAPLEAFF. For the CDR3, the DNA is TGTGCCAGCAGCTTTCTTGCACCCCTGGAAGCTTTCTTT.

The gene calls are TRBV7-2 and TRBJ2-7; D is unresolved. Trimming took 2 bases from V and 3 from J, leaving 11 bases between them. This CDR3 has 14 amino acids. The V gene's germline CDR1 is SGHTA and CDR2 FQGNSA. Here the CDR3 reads CASSLSGGFYEQYF. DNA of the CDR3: TGTGCCAGCAGCTTATCGGGTGGCTTCTACGAGCAGTACTTC.

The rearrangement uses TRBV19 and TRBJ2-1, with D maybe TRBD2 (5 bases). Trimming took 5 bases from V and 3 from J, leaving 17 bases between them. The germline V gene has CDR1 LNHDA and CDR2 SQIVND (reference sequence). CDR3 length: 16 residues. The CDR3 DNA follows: TGTGCCAGTAGTCCTGCGGGCCTCAGGAGCTACAATGAGCAGTTCTTC. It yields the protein CASSPAGLRSYNEQFF. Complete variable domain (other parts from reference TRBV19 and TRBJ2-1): DGGITQSPKYLFRKEGQNVTLSCEQNLNHDAMYWYRQDPGQGLRLIYYSQIVNDFQKGDIAEGYSVSREKKESFPLTVTSAQKNPTAFYLCASSPAGLRSYNEQFFGPGTRLTVL.

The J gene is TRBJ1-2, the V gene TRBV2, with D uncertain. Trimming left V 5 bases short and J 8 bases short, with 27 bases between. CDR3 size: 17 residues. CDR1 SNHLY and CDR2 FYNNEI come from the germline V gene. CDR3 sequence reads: CASSPTPTGRVVVGYTF. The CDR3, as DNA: TGTGCCAGCAGTCCGACCCCCACTGGTCGAGTTGTAGTAGGCTACACCTTC.

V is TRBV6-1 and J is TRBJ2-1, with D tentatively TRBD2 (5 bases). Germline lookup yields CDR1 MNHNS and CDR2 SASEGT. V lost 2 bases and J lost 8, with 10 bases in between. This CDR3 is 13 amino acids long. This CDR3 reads CASSENTRDEQFF. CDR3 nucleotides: TGTGCCAGCAGTGAAAACACGCGGGATGAGCAGTTCTTC.

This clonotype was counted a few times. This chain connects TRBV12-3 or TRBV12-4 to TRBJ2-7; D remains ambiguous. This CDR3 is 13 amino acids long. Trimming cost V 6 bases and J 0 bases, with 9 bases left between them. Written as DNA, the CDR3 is TGTGCCAGCAGACCCGGACCCTCCTACGAGCAGTACTTC. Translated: CASRPGPSYEQYF.

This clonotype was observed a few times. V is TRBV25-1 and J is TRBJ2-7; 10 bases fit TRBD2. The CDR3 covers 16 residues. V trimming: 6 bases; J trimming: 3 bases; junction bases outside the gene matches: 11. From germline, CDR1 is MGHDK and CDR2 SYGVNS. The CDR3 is CASRAGGRGIFYEQYF. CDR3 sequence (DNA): TGTGCCAGCAGAGCGGGGGGGAGGGGGATATTCTACGAGCAGTACTTC.

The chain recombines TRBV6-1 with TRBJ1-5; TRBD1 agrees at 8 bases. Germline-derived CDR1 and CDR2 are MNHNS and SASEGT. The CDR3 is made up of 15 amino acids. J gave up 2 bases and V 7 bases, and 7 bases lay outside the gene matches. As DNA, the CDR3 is TGTGCCAGCAATCAGGGGGCAAAGGGCAATCAGCCCCAGCATTTT. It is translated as CASNQGAKGNQPQHF.

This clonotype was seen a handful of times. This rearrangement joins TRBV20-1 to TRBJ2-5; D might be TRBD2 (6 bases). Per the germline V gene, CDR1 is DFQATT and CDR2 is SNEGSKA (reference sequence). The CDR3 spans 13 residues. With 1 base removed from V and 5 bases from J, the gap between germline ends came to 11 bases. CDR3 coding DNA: TGCAGTGCTAGAGGCGGGAAGGGGGAGACCCAGTACTTC. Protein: CSARGGKGETQYF.

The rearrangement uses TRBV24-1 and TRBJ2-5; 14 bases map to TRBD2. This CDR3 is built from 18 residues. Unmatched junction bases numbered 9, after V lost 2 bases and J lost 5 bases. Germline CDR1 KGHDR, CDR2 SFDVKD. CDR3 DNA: TGTGCCACCAGTGATTCGAAACCGGGACTAGCGGGAGTTGAGACCCAGTACTTC. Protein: CATSDSKPGLAGVETQYF.

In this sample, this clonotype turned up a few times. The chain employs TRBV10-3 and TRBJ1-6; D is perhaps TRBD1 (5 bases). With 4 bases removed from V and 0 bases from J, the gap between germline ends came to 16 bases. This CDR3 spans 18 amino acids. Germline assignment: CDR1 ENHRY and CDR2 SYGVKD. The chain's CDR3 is CAISGTGTESSYNSPLHF. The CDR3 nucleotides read TGTGCCATCAGTGGAACCGGGACCGAGAGCTCCTATAATTCACCCCTCCACTTT.

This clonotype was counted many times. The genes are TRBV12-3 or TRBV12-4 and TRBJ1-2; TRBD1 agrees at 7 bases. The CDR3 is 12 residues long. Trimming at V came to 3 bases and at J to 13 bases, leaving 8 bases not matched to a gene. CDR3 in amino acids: CASSFKGAVGTF. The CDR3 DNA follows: TGTGCCAGCAGTTTTAAGGGGGCGGTAGGCACCTTC.

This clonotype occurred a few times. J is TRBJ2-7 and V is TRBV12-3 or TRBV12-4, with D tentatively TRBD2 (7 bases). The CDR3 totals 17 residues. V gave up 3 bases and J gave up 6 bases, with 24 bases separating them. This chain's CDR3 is CASSFLRSGEGLGEQYF. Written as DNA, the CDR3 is TGTGCCAGCAGTTTCTTACGTTCAGGGGAGGGCCTCGGCGAGCAGTACTTC.

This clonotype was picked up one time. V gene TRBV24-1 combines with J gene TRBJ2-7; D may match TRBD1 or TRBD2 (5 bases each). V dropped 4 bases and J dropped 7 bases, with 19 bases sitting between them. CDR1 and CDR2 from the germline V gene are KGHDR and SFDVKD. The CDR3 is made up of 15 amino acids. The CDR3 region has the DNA TGTGCCACCAGTGACAACTTCGAGGGGCGTAAAGAGCAGTACTTC. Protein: CATSDNFEGRKEQYF.

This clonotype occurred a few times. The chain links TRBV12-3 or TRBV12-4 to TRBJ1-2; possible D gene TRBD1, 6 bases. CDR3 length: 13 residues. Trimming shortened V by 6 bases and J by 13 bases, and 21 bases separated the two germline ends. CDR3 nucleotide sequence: TGTGCCAGCAGCCCCGACAGGCAATCGATCAGCACCTTC. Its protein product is CASSPDRQSISTF.

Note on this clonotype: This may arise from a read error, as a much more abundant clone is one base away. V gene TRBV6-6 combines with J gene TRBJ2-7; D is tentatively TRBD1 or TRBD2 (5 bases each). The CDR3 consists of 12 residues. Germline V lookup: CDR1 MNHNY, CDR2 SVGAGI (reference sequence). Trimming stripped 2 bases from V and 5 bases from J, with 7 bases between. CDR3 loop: CASSYRGDEQYF. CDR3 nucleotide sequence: TGTGCCAGCAGTTACCGAGGGGACGAGCAGTACTTC.

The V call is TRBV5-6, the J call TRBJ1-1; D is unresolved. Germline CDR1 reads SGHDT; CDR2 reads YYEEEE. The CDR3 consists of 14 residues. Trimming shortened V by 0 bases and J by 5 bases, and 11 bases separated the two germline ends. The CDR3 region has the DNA TGTGCCAGCAGCTTGGAGAGGCGGAGGACTGAAGCTTTCTTT. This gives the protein CASSLERRRTEAFF.

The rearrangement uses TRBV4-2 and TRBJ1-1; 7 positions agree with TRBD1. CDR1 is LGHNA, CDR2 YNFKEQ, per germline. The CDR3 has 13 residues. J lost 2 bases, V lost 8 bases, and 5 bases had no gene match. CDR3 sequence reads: CASARGTNTEAFF. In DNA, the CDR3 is TGTGCCAGCGCCAGGGGGACAAACACTGAAGCTTTCTTT.

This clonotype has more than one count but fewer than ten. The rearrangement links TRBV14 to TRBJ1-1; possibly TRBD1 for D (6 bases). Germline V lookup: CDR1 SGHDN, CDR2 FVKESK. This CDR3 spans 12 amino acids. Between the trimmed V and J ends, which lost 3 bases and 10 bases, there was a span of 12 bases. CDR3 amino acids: CASSQESRGAFF. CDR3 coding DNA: TGTGCCAGCAGCCAGGAAAGCAGGGGAGCTTTCTTT.

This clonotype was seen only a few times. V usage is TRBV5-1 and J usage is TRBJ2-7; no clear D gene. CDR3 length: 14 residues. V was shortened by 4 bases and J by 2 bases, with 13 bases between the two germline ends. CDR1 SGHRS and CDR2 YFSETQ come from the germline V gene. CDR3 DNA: TGCGCCAGCAGCAGCAGTGGAGATCCCTACGAGCAGTACTTC. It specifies CASSSSGDPYEQYF.

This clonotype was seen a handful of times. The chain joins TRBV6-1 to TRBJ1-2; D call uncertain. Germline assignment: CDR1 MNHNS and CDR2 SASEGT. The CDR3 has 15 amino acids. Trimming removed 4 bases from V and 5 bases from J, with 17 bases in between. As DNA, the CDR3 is TGTGCCAGCAGTGTAGGTAACTCCTGGATATATGGCTACACCTTC. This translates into CASSVGNSWIYGYTF.

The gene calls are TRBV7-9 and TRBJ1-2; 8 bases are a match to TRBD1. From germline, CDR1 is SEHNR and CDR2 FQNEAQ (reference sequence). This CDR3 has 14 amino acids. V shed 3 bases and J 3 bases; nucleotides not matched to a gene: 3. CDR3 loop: CASSLTGVDYGYTF. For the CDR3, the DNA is TGTGCCAGCAGCTTGACAGGGGTGGACTATGGCTACACCTTC.

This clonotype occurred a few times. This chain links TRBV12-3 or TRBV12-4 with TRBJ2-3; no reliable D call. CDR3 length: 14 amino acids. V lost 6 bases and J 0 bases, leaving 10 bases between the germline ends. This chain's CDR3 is CASRARRSTDTQYF. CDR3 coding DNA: TGTGCCAGCAGGGCAAGACGGAGCACAGATACGCAGTATTTT.

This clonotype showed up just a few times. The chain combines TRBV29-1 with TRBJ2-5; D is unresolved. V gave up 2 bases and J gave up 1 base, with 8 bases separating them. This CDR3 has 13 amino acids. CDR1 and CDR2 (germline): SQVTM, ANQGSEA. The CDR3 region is CSVERRTQETQYF. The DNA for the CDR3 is TGCAGCGTTGAAAGGCGTACCCAAGAGACCCAGTACTTC.